This record looks at one T cell receptor beta chain sequence and its context. A few counts support this clone. What antigen it recognizes has not been identified. Nothing much larger sits one base from this clone, and base qualities are not available. TCR CDR3 regions were amplified from genomic DNA by multiplex PCR using the deep immunoSEQ assay. For each cell subset, the extracted genomic DNA was distributed evenly across all wells of several immunoSEQ 96-well plates, and each plate served as one replicate. For sorted subsets, about 200 ng genomic DNA, equal to tens of thousands of T cell genomes, was loaded into each replicate PCR. Purified libraries were measured with a Qubit 3.0 fluorometer, size-checked on a Bioanalyzer 2100, and measured again with the KAPA Library Quantification kit. Each immunoSEQ 96-well plate was sequenced on its own single-read 150-cycle Illumina NextSeq 550 flow cell. As for the original processing: The immunoSEQ output contained only junctional sequences without quality scores, so filtering could not match that applied to full-length reads. Sequences were annotated with PyIR, a Python wrapper for IgBLAST v1.9, and V/J genes and CDR3 were assigned using IMGT germline references. Reads with weak V/J assignments (E-value above 1e-6), missing CDR3, stop codons, out-of-frame junctions, or ambiguous translated residues were removed. V3J clonotypes were defined as sequences sharing the same inferred V gene, J gene, and CDR3 amino acid sequence. The percentage overlap between two repertoires was calculated by dividing the number of shared unique clonotypes by the size of the smaller repertoire. Three approaches were used to assess repertoire richness: RTK rarefaction, the Chao1 estimator, and Recon v2.1 estimates of unobserved clonotypes. Generation probabilities were computed with OLGA for all TCRbeta clonotypes obtained by the gDNA method from several donors. TCRdb re-hosts the immuneACCESS table, in-frame sequences only. Its copies lack some clones; in the studies checked, an unresolved V gene accounts for under half of them, and the cause for the rest is not known. The DNA was the basis for D and trimming; V, J and clone size are from that table. Across this sample there are about a million clones, with 70% to 85% seen only once. The ten largest clones represent roughly 0.83% of the sample.

After removal of 11 bases from V and 3 bases from J, the junction retains 10 bases not matched to a gene. The CDR3 starts with the cysteine, ends with the phenylalanine, and has 14 residues. Only CDR3 DNA is held: 42 bases, read in frame from base 1. Taken from the germline V gene, the CDR1 and CDR2 loops are MNHEY and SVGAGI. This record belongs to a study of shared clonotypes between healthy human individuals (TCRdb year 2020). Study-level background: Three men and a couple of women, aged 18 to 49 years, made up the cohort. For each donor, three plates each were used for CD4 naive and CD4 memory, two plates were used for CD8 naive, and one plate was used for CD8 memory. To estimate repertoire size and how much clonotype sharing occurs between individuals, the study deeply sequenced the blood TCR repertoires of several healthy adults. To increase sequencing depth and limit assay-specific biases, TCR repertoire library preparation and sequencing were carried out by different laboratories using diverse techniques. Between about 0.94 and 10 billion PBMCs per donor were obtained by leukapheresis.

The donors were healthy, HIV-negative adults with no recently reported acute infections or vaccinations. Only Caucasian adults living in Nashville, Tennessee, USA were represented among the donors. CD4+ T cells were enriched by magnetic negative selection; naive cells were then positively selected on CD45RA, and the negative fraction formed the memory subset. Blood was collected by leukapheresis, and PBMCs were isolated by Ficoll-Histopaque density gradient centrifugation and then cryopreserved in liquid nitrogen vapor phase. Analytical flow cytometry was used to check the purity and quantity of every magnetically sorted T cell population. From each sorted fraction, genomic DNA was isolated and quantified by UV absorbance on a Nanodrop 2000c. Study-wide findings and limitations: Pairwise subsampling indicated that sequencing depth was expected to affect the degree of clonotype sharing among donors. Even with the large sequencing depth, rarefaction of the sorted-subset datasets indicated that sequencing was incomplete. Because the study included a small number of donors, the genetic and exposure-history diversity represented was limited. Estimated clonotype richness was generally larger for naive than for memory subsets. Sampling was restricted to blood, and TCR repertoires in tissue are likely to differ from TCR repertoires in blood. About 5% of naive CD4, around 3.6% of naive CD8, around 2.3% of memory CD4, and around 0.42% of memory CD8 clonotypes were shared across several donors. Clonotypes shared by all four sorted-subset donors showed higher generation probabilities than non-shared clonotypes.

This sequence originates from a man between 18 and 29 years old in good health. Some clones in this sample may be carry-over from other donors' samples. This receptor chain uses TRBV6-5 and TRBJ2-1, and TRBD1 matches 7 of the central bases. Sequenced material: memory CD4+ T cells from PBMCs. The cell subset or site label on this specimen signifies: CD45RA-negative fraction. The CDR3 region reads CAVRTGRDYNEQFF. The bases read TGTGCCGTCAGGACAGGCCGAGACTACAATGAGCAGTTCTTC.